A selection of T cell receptor beta chains follows, all from one sample in a study of OX40 agonist ivuxolimab in advanced cancers. Clones were read by immunoSEQ multiplex PCR, and TCRdb kept only the in-frame ones, dropping some. In the table there are 60,000 or so clones, nearly 95% of which are singletons. This specimen was CD4+ or CD8+ T cells sorted from blood, taken in a trial of the OX40 agonist ivuxolimab. These receptors came from an adult with an advanced solid tumor such as melanoma, head and neck, liver or kidney cancer. CDR3s include the opening cysteine and the closing phenylalanine or tryptophan. Fields, in order: J gene, V gene, CDR3 protein.

TRBJ2-7	TRBV30	CAWKGGRAYEQYF
TRBJ1-4	TRBV5-4	CASSLDRGEGEKLFF
TRBJ1-2	TRBV4-3	CASSQDWGMGGYTF
TRBJ1-1	TRBV4-1	CASSPISGEVDTEAFF
TRBJ2-4	TRBV21-1	CASSANAGRWDKNIQYF
TRBJ1-2	TRBV7-7	CRKTYGYTF
TRBJ2-7	TRBV4-3	CASSQDLPDPSYEQYF
TRBJ2-1	TRBV29-1	CSVVQAYNEQFF
TRBJ2-5	TRBV7-7	CASSPHIQETQYF
TRBJ2-1	TRBV12-5	CASGSAEGKSYNEQFF
TRBJ1-2	TRBV6-5	CASSYMRGSDGYTF
TRBJ2-1	TRBV27	CASSLFAGRLAGNYNEQFF
TRBJ2-4	TRBV11-2	CASSSVESARNIQYF
TRBJ2-7	TRBV4-2	CASSQDFLGAGYEQYF
TRBJ2-7	TRBV7-9	CASSPLGMSYEQYF
TRBJ2-6	TRBV19	CASSTLSGANVLTF
TRBJ2-7	TRBV27	CASSQLAGPSYEQYF
TRBJ1-3	TRBV6-5	CASSWGSGGEGNTIYF
TRBJ1-1	TRBV6-1	CASNTFNTEAFF
TRBJ2-7	TRBV6-5	CASSYGYRDSSYEQYF
TRBJ1-2	TRBV10-3	CAISATGTGIMSNYGYTF
TRBJ1-1	TRBV11-2	CASSSGTTTEAFF
TRBJ2-7	TRBV4-1	CASSQEGLGGEQYF
TRBJ2-2	TRBV5-5	CASSPHLADWEANTGELFF
TRBJ1-2	TRBV27	CASSAAGSGRNYGYTF
TRBJ2-1	TRBV6-1	CASSVGTGSDEQFF
TRBJ2-7	TRBV30	CAWTGDGGEQYF
TRBJ2-3	TRBV4-3	CASSQGTRFTDTQYF
TRBJ2-6	TRBV4-3	CASSHGTGGAWANVLTF
TRBJ1-2	TRBV4-1	CASSQVGGQDFYGYTF
TRBJ2-5	TRBV25-1	CASSEIGQRETQYF
TRBJ1-2	TRBV6-5	CASSPGTGGYGYTF
TRBJ2-3	TRBV27	CASSLRGGGDSTDTQYF
TRBJ1-1	TRBV19	CASSPYYNTEAFF
TRBJ1-1	TRBV6-5	CASSYSDENTEAFF
TRBJ2-2	TRBV27	CASSFGTYTGELFF
TRBJ2-2	TRBV27	CASSAPGGSTGELFF
TRBJ2-7	TRBV4-1	CASSQDRQGAYEQYF
TRBJ1-1	TRBV5-1	CASSLAPDGSTEAFF
TRBJ2-3	TRBV9	CASSVGRGTDTQYF
TRBJ2-3	TRBV7-3	CASSLYPSSTDTQYF
TRBJ1-1	TRBV28	CASSLHRNTEAFF
TRBJ1-1	TRBV4-1	CASSQDFGVGTEAFF
TRBJ1-2	TRBV4-2	CASSQDRTTWIYGYTF
TRBJ2-5	TRBV7-6	CASSIYRGETQYF
TRBJ1-1	TRBV15	CATSREQGVWTEAFF
TRBJ2-5	TRBV11-2	CASSQGTVDGETQYF
TRBJ1-1	TRBV19	CASSFEGDKNTEAFF
TRBJ2-7	TRBV2	CAGRGQDFYEQYF
TRBJ2-1	TRBV30	CAWQGTSGNDEQFF
TRBJ1-4	TRBV19	CASRDTTGLNEKLFF
TRBJ1-1	TRBV10-3	CAISESQGMENTEAFF
TRBJ1-1	TRBV4-1	CASSQVTGTGYTEAFF